This T cell receptor beta chain derives from a study of blood T cell repertoires in COVID-19 (TCRdb year 2020). The study in broad terms: Samples from collaborators originated in the United States, Italy and Spain and spanned both the acute and convalescent phases of COVID-19. The material from the prospective study consisted of cDNA or gDNA derived from T cells, B-cell-depleted T cells, or PBMCs. Subjects who had been exposed to COVID-19, were actively infected with it, or had recovered from it provided the deeply sampled blood TCRbeta repertoires that made up the dataset. A freely available public database, intended as a resource for researchers studying the immune response to SARS-CoV-2, is where the repertoires were released. Samples came from the ongoing ImmuneRACE study (first 160 participants) plus 1,254 subjects from 6 global collaborators. The sample metadata nearly always contained a de-identified subject ID, COVID-19 status, age in years and sex. Where HLA class I and class II types were available, the types were taken from metadata supplied by the sample provider, not from assay-based typing.

TCRbeta CDR3 regions were amplified from genomic DNA using the immunoSEQ Assay, a bias-controlled multiplex PCR. The paper's processing steps were these. Nucleated cell counts per sample were estimated from amplification of reference gene primers within the assay. To quantify the absolute abundance of each unique TCRbeta CDR3 rearrangement, sequence reads were collapsed and filtered. For each sample, productive Simpson clonality was calculated as the square root of Simpson's diversity index across productive rearrangements. The immuneACCESS repertoire file appears here via TCRdb, limited to in-frame rearrangements. These files lack a portion of the clones; in checked studies, under half of the deficit traces to unresolved V genes, and the cause of the others is not known. The DNA was the basis for D and trimming; V, J and clone size are from that table. The sample profile shows 150,000 to 200,000 clones; 75% to 80% of them were found once. The ten largest clones capture roughly 25% of the sample.

Beyond this particular receptor, the publication reports: The amount of clinical and demographic metadata varied by source and participant and was provided uncurated.

Each collaborating institution followed its own protocols to collect whole blood in K2EDTA tubes. Collaborator samples were shipped for TCRbeta analysis as frozen whole blood, isolated PBMCs, or DNA extracted from either sample type. As regards this clone: Its specific antigen is unknown. No clone much larger than this one lies a single base away; base qualities are absent.

The CDR3 spans 13 residues, from the cysteine through the phenylalanine. The DNA shown is the 39-base CDR3, in frame from base 1. From a lookup of the germline V gene, CDR1 and CDR2 are KGHDR and SFDVKD. The V end gives up 3 bases and the J end 7 bases, leaving 5 bases in the junction not matched to a gene. Material: peripheral blood. The origin of this receptor is a woman in her seventies with acute or convalescent COVID-19. This receptor chain uses TRBV24-1 and TRBJ2-7, with 7 bases matching TRBD1. CDR3 region: CATSDRRDREQYF. The nucleotide sequence reads as follows: TGTGCCACCAGTGATCGCCGGGACAGAGAGCAGTACTTC.